The 13 T cell receptor beta chains in this list originate from one sample, sequenced in a study of neurological immune-mediated disorders (dated by TCRdb to the late 2010s). The meaning of the sample's time point label: longitudinal time-point 2. Library method: 5' RACE. TCRdb records Illumina HiSeq 2500 as the sequencer. TCRdb cleaned the public reads at Q25 with fastp, built clones with MiXCR and kept in-frame beta chains. Each entry is one CDR3 protein sequence, shown with its most common DNA and genes. This sample has tens of thousands of distinct CDR3 sequences in its table, and about an eighth of those were observed once. The top ten hold 2% to 2.5% of the sample. The sequencing input was PBMCs. The receptors stem from a woman aged 40 to 50 in good health.

This clonotype was seen repeatedly, ten times or more. The chain has TRBV12-3 or TRBV12-4 and TRBJ1-1; D possibly corresponds to TRBD1 (6 bases). The CDR3 is 15 residues long. The V end was cut by 6 bases, the J end by 6 bases, with 20 bases between. CDR3 sequence: CASSPLWQGIAEAFF. The CDR3 bases are TGTGCCAGCAGCCCGCTCTGGCAGGGGATCGCTGAAGCTTTCTTT.

By sample fraction, this clonotype is medium-sized. The chain combines TRBV2 with TRBJ2-1, with 15 bases matching TRBD2. The germline gives CDR1 SNHLY, CDR2 FYNNEI. This CDR3 is built from 15 residues. V dropped 4 bases and J dropped 9; count of bases not matched to a gene: 4. In nucleotides, the CDR3 is TGTGCCAGCAGTGGGACTAGCGGGAGGGACAGTGAGCAGTTCTTC. It translates to CASSGTSGRDSEQFF.

This clonotype was seen many times. The chain joins TRBV20-1 to TRBJ1-1; maybe TRBD1 (5 bases). The V and J ends lost 0 bases and 3 bases respectively, with 8 bases between them. Germline V gene data show CDR1 as DFQATT and CDR2 as SNEGSKA (reference sequence). The length of the CDR3 is 13 residues. The CDR3 protein is CSARDMGDTEAFF. DNA of the CDR3: TGCAGTGCTAGAGATATGGGGGACACTGAAGCTTTCTTT.

This clonotype has a count of ten or more. The chain uses TRBV20-1 and TRBJ2-1, with 12 bases identical to TRBD2. Unmatched junction bases numbered 12, after V lost 0 bases and J lost 6 bases. Germline V gene sequence: CDR1 DFQATT, CDR2 SNEGSKA (reference sequence). The CDR3 has 18 amino acids. The CDR3 DNA follows: TGCAGTGCTAGAGATGGGAGGGCTAGCGGGAGGGCGACCAATGAGCAGTTCTTC. It is translated as CSARDGRASGRATNEQFF.

This clonotype was found many times. The chain has TRBV20-1 and TRBJ2-7; tentative D call: TRBD2 (7 bases). This CDR3 contains 12 residues. With 5 bases removed from V and 3 bases from J, the gap between germline ends came to 11 bases. Germline-derived CDR1 and CDR2 are DFQATT and SNEGSKA (reference sequence). The CDR3 nucleotides read TGCAGTGCTGAGAGGGGGGGCTACGAGCAGTACTTC. It is translated as CSAERGGYEQYF.

The table lists this clonotype with many counts. The chain links TRBV3-1 to TRBJ1-2, with unresolved D. The germline V gene has CDR1 LGHDT and CDR2 YNNKEL (reference sequence). The length of the CDR3 is 17 residues. V shed 1 base and J shed 8 bases, with 23 bases lying between them. The CDR3 sequence is CASSQVEARTDPGGYTF. The CDR3 DNA follows: TGTGCCAGCAGCCAAGTCGAGGCCAGGACTGATCCGGGGGGCTACACCTTC.

This clonotype came up many times. V gene TRBV5-1 combines with J gene TRBJ1-1, with D possibly TRBD1 on 6 matching bases. CDR1 SGHRS and CDR2 YFSETQ come from the germline V gene. V was clipped by 0 bases and J by 5 bases, with 11 bases between them. The CDR3 has 14 residues. The CDR3 loop is CASSLEGGLTEAFF. The CDR3 bases are TGCGCCAGCAGCTTGGAGGGGGGGCTAACTGAAGCTTTCTTT.

The V gene is TRBV6-4, the J gene TRBJ2-3; D unresolved. CDR1 and CDR2 from the germline V gene are MRHNA and SNTAGT. Trimming took 4 bases from V and 5 from J, leaving 13 bases between them. This CDR3 is built from 14 residues. CDR3 sequence (DNA): TGTGCCAGCAGTGGAGGCCCGACCGGAGATACGCAGTATTTT. Translation gives CASSGGPTGDTQYF.

This clonotype has at least ten counts. As DNA, the CDR3 is TGTGCCAGCAGTGCGGGACGGGCCTCTAACTATGGCTACACCTTC. It yields the protein CASSAGRASNYGYTF. V usage is TRBV27 and J usage is TRBJ1-2; D may be TRBD1 (5 bases). V was cut by 5 bases and J by 0 bases, with 13 bases left in between. The CDR3 has 15 residues. Per the germline V gene, CDR1 is MNHEY and CDR2 is SMNVEV (reference sequence).

This clonotype turned up a few times. V gene TRBV4-2 combines with J gene TRBJ1-5; TRBD1 aligns across 7 bases. Germline V gene sequence: CDR1 LGHNA, CDR2 YNFKEQ. The CDR3 length is 15 residues. With V trimmed by 0 bases and J by 5 bases, 4 bases remained unmatched. CDR3 sequence reads: CASSQDRGVHQPQHF. CDR3 nucleotide sequence: TGTGCCAGCAGCCAAGACAGGGGGGTCCATCAGCCCCAGCATTTT.

This clonotype was counted at least ten times. V gene TRBV5-1 combines with J gene TRBJ2-1; either TRBD1 or TRBD2 may supply D (5 bases each). Per the germline V gene, CDR1 is SGHRS and CDR2 is YFSETQ. V was cut by 7 bases and J by 5 bases, with 13 bases left in between. The CDR3 extends over 13 amino acids. The CDR3: CASRDQSNNEQFF. The CDR3 nucleotides are TGCGCCAGCCGGGACCAGAGTAACAATGAGCAGTTCTTC.

This clonotype was seen repeatedly, ten times or more. This rearrangement joins TRBV9 to TRBJ2-1, with D unclear. Per germline, CDR1 SGDLS and CDR2 YYNGEE. The CDR3 is 17 residues long. Deletions cut 0 bases from V and 3 bases from J, with 16 bases between. In DNA form, the CDR3 reads TGTGCCAGCAGCGTAGAGCCGGGCGGAGCCCTCTACAATGAGCAGTTCTTC. Its protein is CASSVEPGGALYNEQFF.

This clonotype was counted a few times. The rearrangement links TRBV6-1 to TRBJ2-5, with TRBD2 matching 13 bases. Trimming cost V 2 bases and J 2 bases; bases outside gene matches: 11. This CDR3 contains 19 residues. The germline V gene encodes CDR1 MNHNS and CDR2 SASEGT. The chain's CDR3 is CASSENGPGLAGTQETQYF. CDR3 sequence (DNA): TGTGCCAGCAGTGAAAATGGACCGGGACTAGCGGGAACACAAGAGACCCAGTACTTC.